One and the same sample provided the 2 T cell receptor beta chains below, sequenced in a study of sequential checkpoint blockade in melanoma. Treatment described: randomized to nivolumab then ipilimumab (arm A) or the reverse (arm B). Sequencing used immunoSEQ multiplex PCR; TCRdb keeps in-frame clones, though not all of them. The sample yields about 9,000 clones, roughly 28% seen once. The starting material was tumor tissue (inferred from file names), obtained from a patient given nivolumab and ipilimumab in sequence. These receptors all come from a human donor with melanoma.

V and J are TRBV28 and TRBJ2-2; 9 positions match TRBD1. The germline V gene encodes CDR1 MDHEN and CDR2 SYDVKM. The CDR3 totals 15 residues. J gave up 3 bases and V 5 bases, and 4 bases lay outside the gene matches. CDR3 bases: TGTGCCAGCAGTCAACAGGGGGCGGACACCGGGGAGCTGTTTTTT. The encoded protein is CASSQQGADTGELFF.

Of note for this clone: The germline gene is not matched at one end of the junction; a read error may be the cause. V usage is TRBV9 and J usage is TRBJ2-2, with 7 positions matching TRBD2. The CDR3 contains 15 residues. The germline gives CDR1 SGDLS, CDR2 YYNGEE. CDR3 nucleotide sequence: TGTGCCAGCCGTTTGGGAGGGCGGAACGCCGGGGAGCTGTTTTTT. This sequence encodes CASRLGGRNAGELFF.